This T cell receptor beta chain was captured by sequencing in a study of cytomegalovirus exposure and HLA in healthy donors. Clones were sequenced by immunoSEQ multiplex PCR, and TCRdb holds only the in-frame ones, with some missing. The sample carries around 170,000 clones, 85% recorded once. V lost 0 bases, J lost 6 bases, and 12 bases lay in between. Per germline, CDR1 SGHRS and CDR2 YFSETQ. The CDR3 sequence is 14 residues long. The sequencing input was PBMCs. The source is a man between 18 and 35 years old in good health and CMV-seropositive. The chain uses TRBV5-1 and TRBJ1-1; a weak D match, TRBD1 (6 bases). In DNA form, the CDR3 reads TGCGCCAGCAGCTTGGATTTATGGGGGCCTGAAGCTTTCTTT. This sequence encodes CASSLDLWGPEAFF. Combining the CDR3 with reference TRBV5-1 and TRBJ1-1 gives the whole variable domain KAGVTQTPRYLIKTRGQQVTLSCSPISGHRSVSWYQQTPGQGLQFLFEYFSETQRNKGNFPGRFSGRQFSNSRSEMNVSTLELGDSALYLCASSLDLWGPEAFFGQGTRLTVV.